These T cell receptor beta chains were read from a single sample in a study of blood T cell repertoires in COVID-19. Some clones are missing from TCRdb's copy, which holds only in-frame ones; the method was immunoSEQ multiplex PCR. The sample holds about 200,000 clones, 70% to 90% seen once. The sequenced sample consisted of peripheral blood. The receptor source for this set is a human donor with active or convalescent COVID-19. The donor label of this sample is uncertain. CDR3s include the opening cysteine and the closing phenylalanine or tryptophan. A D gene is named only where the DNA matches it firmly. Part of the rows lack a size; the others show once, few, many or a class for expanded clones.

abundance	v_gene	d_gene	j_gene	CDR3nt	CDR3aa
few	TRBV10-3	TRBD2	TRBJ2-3	TGTGCCATCAGGGAGGGACTAGCTAGCACAGATACGCAGTATTTT	CAIREGLASTDTQYF
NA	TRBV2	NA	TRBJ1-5	TGTGCCAGCAGTGAAGGAGGGTCTCAGCCCCAGCATTTT	CASSEGGSQPQHF
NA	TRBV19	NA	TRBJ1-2	TGTGCCAGTAGTATTACGGGGGAGAGGGGCTATGGCTACACCTTC	CASSITGERGYGYTF
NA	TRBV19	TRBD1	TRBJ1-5	TGTGCCAGTAGTCCTCGACAGGGTAGAGAGCCCCAGCATTTT	CASSPRQGREPQHF
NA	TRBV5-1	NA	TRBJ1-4	TGCGCCAGCAGCTTGGAAGGTGGGGCATCCGGTGAAAAACTGTTTTTT	CASSLEGGASGEKLFF
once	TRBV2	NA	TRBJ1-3	TGTGCCAGCAGTCGCGGACAGCAGCTCTCTGGAAACACCATATATTTT	CASSRGQQLSGNTIYF
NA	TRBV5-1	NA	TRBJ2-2	TGCGCCAGCAGCTTGGCCGGAGGGCCAAACACCGGGGAGCTGTTTTTT	CASSLAGGPNTGELFF
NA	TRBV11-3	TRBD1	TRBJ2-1	TGTGCCAGCAGCTTAGAAGGGGGCGCTTACAATGAGCAGTTCTTC	CASSLEGGAYNEQFF
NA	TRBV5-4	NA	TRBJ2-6	TGTGCCAGCAGCTTAGGCCTCGACAGGACTGGGGCCAACGTCCTGACTTTC	CASSLGLDRTGANVLTF
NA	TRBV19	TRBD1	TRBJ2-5	TGTGCCAGTGGGACAGGGCGCCAAGAGACCCAGTACTTC	CASGTGRQETQYF
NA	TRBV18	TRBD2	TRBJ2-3	TGTGCCAGCTCACAGCCCTTTCGGGGAGGGTTAAGAGATACGCAGTATTTT	CASSQPFRGGLRDTQYF
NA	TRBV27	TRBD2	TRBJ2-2	TGTGCCAGGACTAGCGGGGCACACTCGAACACCGGGGAGCTGTTTTTT	CARTSGAHSNTGELFF
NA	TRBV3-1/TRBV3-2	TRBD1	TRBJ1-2	TGTGCCAGCAGTCTCGGTCCAGGACAGGGGGATTTGAACTATGGCTACACCTTC	CASSLGPGQGDLNYGYTF
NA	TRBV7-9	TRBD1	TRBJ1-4	TGTGCCAGCAGCCCGGGACAGCAGGAAAAACTGTTTTTT	CASSPGQQEKLFF
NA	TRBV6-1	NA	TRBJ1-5	TGTGCCAGCAGTGAAGCCGTGAGGGCAGCTCATCAGCCCCAGCATTTT	CASSEAVRAAHQPQHF
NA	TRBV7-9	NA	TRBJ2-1	TGTGCCAGCAGCCCCAAGGATTGGGCCAGCCCCTACAATGAGCAGTTCTTC	CASSPKDWASPYNEQFF